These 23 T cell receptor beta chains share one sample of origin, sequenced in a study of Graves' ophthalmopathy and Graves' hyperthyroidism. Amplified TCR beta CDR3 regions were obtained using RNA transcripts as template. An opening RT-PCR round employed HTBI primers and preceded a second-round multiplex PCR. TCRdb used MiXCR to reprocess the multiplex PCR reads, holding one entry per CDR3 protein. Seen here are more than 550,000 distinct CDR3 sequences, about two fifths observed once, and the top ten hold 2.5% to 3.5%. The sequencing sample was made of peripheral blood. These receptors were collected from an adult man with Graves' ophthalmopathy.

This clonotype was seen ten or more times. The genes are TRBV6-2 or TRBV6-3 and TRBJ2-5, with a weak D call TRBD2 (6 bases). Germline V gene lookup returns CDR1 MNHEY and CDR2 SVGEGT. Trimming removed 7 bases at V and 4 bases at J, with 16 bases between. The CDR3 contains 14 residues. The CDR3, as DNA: TGTGCCAGCACCCGGAGGATGGGGGGAGAGACCCAGTACTTC. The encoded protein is CASTRRMGGETQYF.

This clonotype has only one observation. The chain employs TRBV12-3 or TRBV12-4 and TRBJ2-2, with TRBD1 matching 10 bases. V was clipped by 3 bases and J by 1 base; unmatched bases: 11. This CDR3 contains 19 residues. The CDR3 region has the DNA TGTGCCAGCAGTTTCGTTGGGACAGGGGTGAGATTGAACACCGGGGAGCTGTTTTTT. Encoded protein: CASSFVGTGVRLNTGELFF.

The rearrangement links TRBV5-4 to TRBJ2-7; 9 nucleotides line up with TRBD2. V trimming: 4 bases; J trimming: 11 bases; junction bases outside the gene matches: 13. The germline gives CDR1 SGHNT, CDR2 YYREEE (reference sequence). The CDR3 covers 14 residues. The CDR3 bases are TGTGCCAGCAGCGGGGAGTGGACTAGCGAGCCGGAGTACTTC. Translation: CASSGEWTSEPEYF.

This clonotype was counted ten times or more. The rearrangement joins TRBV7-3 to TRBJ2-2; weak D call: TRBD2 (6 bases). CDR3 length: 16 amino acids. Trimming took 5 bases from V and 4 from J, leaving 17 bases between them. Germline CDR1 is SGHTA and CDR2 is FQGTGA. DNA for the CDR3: TGTGCCAGCAGCCCCTTAGGAGGGAGGATCACCGGGGAGCTGTTTTTT. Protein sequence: CASSPLGGRITGELFF.

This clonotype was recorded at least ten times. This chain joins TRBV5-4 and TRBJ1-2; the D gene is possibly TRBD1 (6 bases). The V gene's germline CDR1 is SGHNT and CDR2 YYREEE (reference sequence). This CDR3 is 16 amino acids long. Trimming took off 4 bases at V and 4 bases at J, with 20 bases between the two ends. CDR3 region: CASSQLQGVNSYGYTF. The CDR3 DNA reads TGTGCCAGCAGCCAACTACAGGGCGTCAATTCCTATGGCTACACCTTC.

CDR3 sequence (DNA): TGCAGCGTTACCGGGAACTACAATGAGCAGTTCTTC. Translation: CSVTGNYNEQFF. The gene calls are TRBV29-1 and TRBJ2-1; a possible D gene is TRBD2 (5 bases). From germline, CDR1 is SQVTM and CDR2 ANQGSEA. The CDR3 contains 12 residues. V gave up 5 bases and J gave up 3 bases, with 8 bases separating them.

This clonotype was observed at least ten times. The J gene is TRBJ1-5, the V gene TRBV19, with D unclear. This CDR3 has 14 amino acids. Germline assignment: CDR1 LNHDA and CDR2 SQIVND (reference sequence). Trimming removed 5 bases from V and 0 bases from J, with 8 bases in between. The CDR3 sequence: CASSSVYSNQPQHF. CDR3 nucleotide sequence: TGTGCCAGTAGTTCGGTTTATAGCAATCAGCCCCAGCATTTT.

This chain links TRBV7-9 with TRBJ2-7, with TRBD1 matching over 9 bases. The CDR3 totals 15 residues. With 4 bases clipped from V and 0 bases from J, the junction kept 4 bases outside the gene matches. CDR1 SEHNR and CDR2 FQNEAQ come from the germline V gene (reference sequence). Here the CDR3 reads CASSSRDRDSYEQYF. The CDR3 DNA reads TGTGCCAGCAGCTCACGGGACAGGGACTCCTACGAGCAGTACTTC.

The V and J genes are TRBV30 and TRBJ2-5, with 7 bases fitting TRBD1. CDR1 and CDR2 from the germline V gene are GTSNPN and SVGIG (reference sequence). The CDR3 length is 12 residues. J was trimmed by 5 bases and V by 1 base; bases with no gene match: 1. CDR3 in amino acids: CAWSGRGETQYF. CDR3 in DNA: TGTGCCTGGAGTGGCAGGGGGGAGACCCAGTACTTC. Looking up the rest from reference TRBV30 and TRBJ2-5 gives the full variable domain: SQTIHQWPATLVQPVGSPLSLECTVEGTSNPNLYWYRQAAGRGLQLLFYSVGIGQISSEVPQNLSASRPQDRQFILSSKKLLLSDSGFYLCAWSGRGETQYFGPGTRLLVL.

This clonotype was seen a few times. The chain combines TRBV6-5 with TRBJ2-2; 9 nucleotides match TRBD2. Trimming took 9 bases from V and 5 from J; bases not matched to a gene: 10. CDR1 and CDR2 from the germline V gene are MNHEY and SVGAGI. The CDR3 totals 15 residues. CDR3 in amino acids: CASSSGGETTGELFF. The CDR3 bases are TGTGCCAGTAGTAGCGGGGGAGAAACTACCGGGGAGCTGTTTTTT.

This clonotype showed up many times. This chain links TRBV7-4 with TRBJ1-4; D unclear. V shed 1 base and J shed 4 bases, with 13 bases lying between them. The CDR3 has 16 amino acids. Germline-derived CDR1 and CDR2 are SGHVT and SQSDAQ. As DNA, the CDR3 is TGTGCCAGCAGCTTAGATCGGGTGTGGTGTAATGAAAAACTGTTTTTT. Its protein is CASSLDRVWCNEKLFF.

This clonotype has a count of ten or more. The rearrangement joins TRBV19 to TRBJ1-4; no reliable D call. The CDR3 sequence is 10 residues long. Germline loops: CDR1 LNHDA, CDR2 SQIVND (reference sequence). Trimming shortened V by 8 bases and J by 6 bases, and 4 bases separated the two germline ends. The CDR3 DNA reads TGTGCCAGTTGGGATGAAAAACTGTTTTTT. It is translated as CASWDEKLFF.

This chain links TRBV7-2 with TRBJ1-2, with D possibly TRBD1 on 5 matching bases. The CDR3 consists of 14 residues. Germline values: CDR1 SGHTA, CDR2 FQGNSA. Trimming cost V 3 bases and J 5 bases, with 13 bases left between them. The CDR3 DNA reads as TGTGCCAGCAGCTTCGGGACTTCCTCTTATGGCTACACCTTC. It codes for CASSFGTSSYGYTF.

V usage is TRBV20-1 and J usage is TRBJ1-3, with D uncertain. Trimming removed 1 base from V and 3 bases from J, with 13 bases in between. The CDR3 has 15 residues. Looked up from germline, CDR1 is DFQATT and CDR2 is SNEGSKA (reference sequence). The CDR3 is CSARATPVGGNTIYF. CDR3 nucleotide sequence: TGCAGTGCTAGAGCGACACCAGTTGGTGGAAACACCATATATTTT.

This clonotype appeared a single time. The CDR3 nucleotides are TGTGCCAGCACCAACACGCTTGGGACAGGAAGTGAAAAACTGTTTTTT. Translating gives CASTNTLGTGSEKLFF. The gene calls are TRBV12-3 or TRBV12-4 and TRBJ1-4, with 8 positions matching TRBD1. The junction had 14 bases not matched to a gene; V was cut back by 7 bases and J by 7 bases. This CDR3 contains 16 residues.

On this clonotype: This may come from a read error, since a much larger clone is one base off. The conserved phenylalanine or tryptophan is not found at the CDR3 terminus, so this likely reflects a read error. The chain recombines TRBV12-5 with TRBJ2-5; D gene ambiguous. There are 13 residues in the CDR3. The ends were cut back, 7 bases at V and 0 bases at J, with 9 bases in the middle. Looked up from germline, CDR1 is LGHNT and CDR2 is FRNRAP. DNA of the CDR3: TGTGCTAGTGTTGAAAGGTACCAAGAGACCCAGTACGTC. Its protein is CASVERYQETQYV.

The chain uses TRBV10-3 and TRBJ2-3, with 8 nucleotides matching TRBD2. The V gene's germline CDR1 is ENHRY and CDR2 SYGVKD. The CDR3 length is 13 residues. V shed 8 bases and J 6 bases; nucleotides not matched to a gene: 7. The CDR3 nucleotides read TGTGCCATCCTCAGCGGGGGCGGGGATACGCAGTATTTT. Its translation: CAILSGGGDTQYF.

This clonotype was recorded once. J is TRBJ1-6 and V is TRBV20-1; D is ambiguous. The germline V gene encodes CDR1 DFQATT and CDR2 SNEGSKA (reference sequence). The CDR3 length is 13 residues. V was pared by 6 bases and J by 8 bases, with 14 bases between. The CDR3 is CSARSGEDSPLHF. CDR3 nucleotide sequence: TGCAGTGCCCGGTCCGGTGAGGATTCACCCCTCCACTTT.

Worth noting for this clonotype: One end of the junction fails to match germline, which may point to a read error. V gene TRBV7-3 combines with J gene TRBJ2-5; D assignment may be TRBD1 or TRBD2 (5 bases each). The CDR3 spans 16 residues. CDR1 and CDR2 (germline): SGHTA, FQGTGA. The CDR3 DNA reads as TGTGCCAGCAGCTTAAATGCGCGGGCTATCCAAGGGACCCAGCACTTC. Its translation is CASSLNARAIQGTQHF.

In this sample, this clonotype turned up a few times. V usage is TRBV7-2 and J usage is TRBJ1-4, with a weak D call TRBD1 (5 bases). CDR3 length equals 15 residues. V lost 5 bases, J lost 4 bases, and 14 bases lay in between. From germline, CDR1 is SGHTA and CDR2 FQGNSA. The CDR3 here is CASSHEGTFNEKLFF. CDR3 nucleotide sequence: TGTGCCAGCAGCCACGAGGGGACCTTTAATGAAAAACTGTTTTTT.

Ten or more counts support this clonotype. CDR3 residues: CASSLSASYNSPLHF. Written as DNA, the CDR3 is TGTGCCAGCAGCTTGAGTGCTTCCTATAATTCACCCCTCCACTTT. The chain is built from TRBV11-2 and TRBJ1-6, with D uncertain. CDR1 and CDR2 (germline): SGHAT, FQNNGV. V dropped 3 bases and J dropped 1 base, with 7 bases sitting between them. This CDR3 is 15 amino acids long.

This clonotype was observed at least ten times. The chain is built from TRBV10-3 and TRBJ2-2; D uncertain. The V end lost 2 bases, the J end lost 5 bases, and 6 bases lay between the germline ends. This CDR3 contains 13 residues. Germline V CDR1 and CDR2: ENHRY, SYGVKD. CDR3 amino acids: CAISENLTGELFF. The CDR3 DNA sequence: TGTGCCATCAGTGAGAATTTGACCGGGGAGCTGTTTTTT.

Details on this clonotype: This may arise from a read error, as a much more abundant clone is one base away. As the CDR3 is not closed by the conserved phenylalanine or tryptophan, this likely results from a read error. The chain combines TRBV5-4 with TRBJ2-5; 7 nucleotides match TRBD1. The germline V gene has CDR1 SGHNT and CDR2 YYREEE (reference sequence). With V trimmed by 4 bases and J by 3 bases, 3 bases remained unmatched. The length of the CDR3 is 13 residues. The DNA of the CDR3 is TGTGCCAGCAGCACCGGGACAGAAGAGACCCAGTACTGC. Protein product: CASSTGTEETQYC.